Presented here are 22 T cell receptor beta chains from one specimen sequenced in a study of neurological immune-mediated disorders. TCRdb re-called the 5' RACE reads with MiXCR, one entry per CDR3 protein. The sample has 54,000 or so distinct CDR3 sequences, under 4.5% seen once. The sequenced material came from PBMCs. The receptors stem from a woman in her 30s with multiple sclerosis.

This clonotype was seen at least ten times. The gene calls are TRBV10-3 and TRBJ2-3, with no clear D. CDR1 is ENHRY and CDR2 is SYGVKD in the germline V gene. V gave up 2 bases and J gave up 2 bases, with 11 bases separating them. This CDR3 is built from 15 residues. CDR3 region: CAISEGPMPTDTQYF. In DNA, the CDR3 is TGTGCCATCAGTGAGGGACCGATGCCCACAGATACGCAGTATTTT.

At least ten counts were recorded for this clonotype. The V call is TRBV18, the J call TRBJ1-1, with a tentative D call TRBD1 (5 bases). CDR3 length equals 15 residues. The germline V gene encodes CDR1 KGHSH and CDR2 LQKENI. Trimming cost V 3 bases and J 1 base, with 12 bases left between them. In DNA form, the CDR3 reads TGTGCCAGCTCACCGACTATCGACAGGAACACTGAAGCTTTCTTT. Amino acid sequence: CASSPTIDRNTEAFF.

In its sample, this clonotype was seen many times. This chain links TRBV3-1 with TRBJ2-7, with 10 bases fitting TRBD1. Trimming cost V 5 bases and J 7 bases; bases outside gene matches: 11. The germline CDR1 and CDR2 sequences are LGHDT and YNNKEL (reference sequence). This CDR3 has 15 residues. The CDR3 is CASSDRGRILGEQYF. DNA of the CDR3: TGTGCCAGCAGCGACAGGGGGCGCATTTTGGGGGAGCAGTACTTC.

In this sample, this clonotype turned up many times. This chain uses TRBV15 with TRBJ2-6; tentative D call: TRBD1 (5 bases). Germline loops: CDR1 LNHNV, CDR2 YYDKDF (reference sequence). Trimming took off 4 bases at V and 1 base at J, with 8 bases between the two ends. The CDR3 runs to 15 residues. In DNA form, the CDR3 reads TGTGCCACCAGCACCGCAGGGTCTGGGGCCAACGTCCTGACTTTC. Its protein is CATSTAGSGANVLTF.

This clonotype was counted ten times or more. Here the CDR3 DNA reads TGCAGTCTTCGGGGGTCAGGTCTTCACAAACTGTTTTTT. Translated, it gives CSLRGSGLHKLFF. The chain combines TRBV20-1 with TRBJ1-4; a weak D match, TRBD1 (5 bases). The CDR3 extends over 13 amino acids. Trimming cost V 8 bases and J 11 bases, with 21 bases left between them. Germline V gene lookup returns CDR1 DFQATT and CDR2 SNEGSKA (reference sequence).

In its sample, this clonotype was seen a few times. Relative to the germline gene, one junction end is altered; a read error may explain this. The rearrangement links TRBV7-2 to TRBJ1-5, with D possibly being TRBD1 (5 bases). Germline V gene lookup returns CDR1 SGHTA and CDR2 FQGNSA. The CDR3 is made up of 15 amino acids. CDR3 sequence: CASSLSDWGNQPQNF. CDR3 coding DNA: TGTGCCAGCAGCTTATCAGATTGGGGCAATCAGCCCCAGAATTTT.

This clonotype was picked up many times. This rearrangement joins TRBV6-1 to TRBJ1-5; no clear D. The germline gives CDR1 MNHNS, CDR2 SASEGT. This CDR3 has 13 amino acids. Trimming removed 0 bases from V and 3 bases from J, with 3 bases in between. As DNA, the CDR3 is TGTGCCAGCAGTGAAGCTCTCAATCAGCCCCAGCATTTT. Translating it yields CASSEALNQPQHF.

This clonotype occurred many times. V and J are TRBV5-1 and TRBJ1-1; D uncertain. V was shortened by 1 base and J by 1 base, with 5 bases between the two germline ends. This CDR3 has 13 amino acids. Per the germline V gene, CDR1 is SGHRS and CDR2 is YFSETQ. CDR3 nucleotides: TGCGCCAGCAGCTTGAGACCGAACACTGAAGCTTTCTTT. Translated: CASSLRPNTEAFF.

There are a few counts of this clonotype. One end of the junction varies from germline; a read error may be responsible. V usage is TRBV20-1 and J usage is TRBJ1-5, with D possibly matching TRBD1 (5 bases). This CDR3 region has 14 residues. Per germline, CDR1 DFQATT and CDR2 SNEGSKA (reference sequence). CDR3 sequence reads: CSASQGNSNQPQNF. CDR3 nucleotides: TGCAGTGCTAGTCAGGGAAATAGCAATCAGCCCCAGAATTTT.

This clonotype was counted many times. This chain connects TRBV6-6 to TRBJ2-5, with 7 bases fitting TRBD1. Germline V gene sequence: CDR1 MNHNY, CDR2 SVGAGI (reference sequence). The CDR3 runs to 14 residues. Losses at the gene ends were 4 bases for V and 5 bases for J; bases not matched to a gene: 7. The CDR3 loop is CASSSTTGRETQYF. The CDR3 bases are TGTGCCAGCAGTTCAACGACAGGGCGTGAGACCCAGTACTTC.

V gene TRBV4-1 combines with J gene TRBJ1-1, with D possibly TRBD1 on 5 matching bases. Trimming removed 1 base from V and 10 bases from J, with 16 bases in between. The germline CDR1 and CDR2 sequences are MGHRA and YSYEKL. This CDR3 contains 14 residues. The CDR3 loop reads CASSQVAIPQGAFF. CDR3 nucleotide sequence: TGCGCCAGCAGCCAAGTAGCAATTCCGCAGGGAGCTTTCTTT.

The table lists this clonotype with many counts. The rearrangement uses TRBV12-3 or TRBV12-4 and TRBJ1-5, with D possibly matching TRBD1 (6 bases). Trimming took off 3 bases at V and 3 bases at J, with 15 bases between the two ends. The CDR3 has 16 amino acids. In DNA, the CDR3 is TGTGCCAGCAGTTTCCTATCCGGACAGAACAATCAGCCCCAGCATTTT. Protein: CASSFLSGQNNQPQHF.

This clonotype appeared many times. The CDR3 nucleotides read TGTGCCGTGGCCCCGCCAGGGGTCAGGGGCTCTGAAGCTTTCTTT. Amino acid sequence: CAVAPPGVRGSEAFF. The rearrangement links TRBV15 to TRBJ1-1; D is possibly TRBD1 (6 bases). From germline, CDR1 is LNHNV and CDR2 YYDKDF (reference sequence). V was shortened by 11 bases and J by 6 bases, with 25 bases between the two germline ends. The CDR3 has 15 residues.

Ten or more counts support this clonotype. CDR3 residues: CSARGGTTNQPQHF. The CDR3 DNA follows: TGCAGTGCTAGAGGGGGGACAACGAATCAGCCCCAGCATTTT. The rearrangement joins TRBV20-1 to TRBJ1-5, with D possibly matching TRBD1 (6 bases). Germline CDR1 reads DFQATT; CDR2 reads SNEGSKA (reference sequence). V was pared by 1 base and J by 4 bases, with 11 bases between. The CDR3 runs 14 residues.

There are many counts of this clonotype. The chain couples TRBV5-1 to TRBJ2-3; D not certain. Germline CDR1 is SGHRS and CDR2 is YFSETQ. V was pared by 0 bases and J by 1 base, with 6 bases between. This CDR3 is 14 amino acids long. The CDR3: CASSLDLGTDTQYF. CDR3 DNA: TGCGCCAGCAGCTTGGACCTCGGCACAGATACGCAGTATTTT.

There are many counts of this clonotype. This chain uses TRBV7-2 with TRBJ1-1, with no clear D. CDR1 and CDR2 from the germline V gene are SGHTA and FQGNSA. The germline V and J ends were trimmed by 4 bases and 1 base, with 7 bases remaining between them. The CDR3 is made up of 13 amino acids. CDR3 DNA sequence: TGTGCCAGCAGCTCGGCCCCGAACACTGAAGCTTTCTTT. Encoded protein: CASSSAPNTEAFF.

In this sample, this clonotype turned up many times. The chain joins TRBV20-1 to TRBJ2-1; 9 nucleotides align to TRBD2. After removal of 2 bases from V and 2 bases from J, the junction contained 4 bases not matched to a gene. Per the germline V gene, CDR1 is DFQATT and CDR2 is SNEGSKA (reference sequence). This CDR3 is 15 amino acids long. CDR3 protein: CSARKAGGAYNEQFF. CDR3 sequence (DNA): TGCAGTGCTAGAAAAGCGGGAGGCGCCTACAATGAGCAGTTCTTC.

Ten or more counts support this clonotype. CDR3 residues: CSARQGSGQPQHF. CDR3 nucleotides: TGCAGTGCGAGACAGGGGTCGGGTCAGCCCCAGCATTTT. V is TRBV20-1 and J is TRBJ1-5; the match to TRBD1 covers 8 bases. Germline assignment: CDR1 DFQATT and CDR2 SNEGSKA (reference sequence). The CDR3 length is 13 residues. J gave up 6 bases and V 6 bases, and 7 bases lay outside the gene matches.

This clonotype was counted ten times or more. CDR3 bases: TGTGCCAGCAGCGGCACAGGGGGGCAAAGCTATGGCTACACCTTC. Protein: CASSGTGGQSYGYTF. The chain combines TRBV9 with TRBJ1-2; 8 nucleotides agree with TRBD1. From germline, CDR1 is SGDLS and CDR2 YYNGEE. This CDR3 has 15 residues. The V and J ends lost 3 bases and 4 bases, in that order; junction bases with no gene match: 8.

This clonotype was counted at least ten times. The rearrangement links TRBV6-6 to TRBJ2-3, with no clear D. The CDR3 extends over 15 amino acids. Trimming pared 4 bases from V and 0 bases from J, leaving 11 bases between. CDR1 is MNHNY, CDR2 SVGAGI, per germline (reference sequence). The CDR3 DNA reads TGTGCCAGCAGTTTACTTTCCCCTAGCACAGATACGCAGTATTTT. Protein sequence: CASSLLSPSTDTQYF.

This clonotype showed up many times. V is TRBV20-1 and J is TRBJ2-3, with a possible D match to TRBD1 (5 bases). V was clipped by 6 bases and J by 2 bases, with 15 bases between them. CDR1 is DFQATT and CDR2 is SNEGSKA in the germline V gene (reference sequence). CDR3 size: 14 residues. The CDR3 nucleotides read TGCAGTGCGCACCGAACAGGTTTCACAGATACGCAGTATTTT. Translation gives CSAHRTGFTDTQYF.

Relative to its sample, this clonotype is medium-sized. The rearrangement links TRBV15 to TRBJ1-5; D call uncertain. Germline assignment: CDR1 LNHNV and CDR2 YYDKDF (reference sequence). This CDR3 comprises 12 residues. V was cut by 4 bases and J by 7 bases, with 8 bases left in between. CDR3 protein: CATSIGGQPQHF. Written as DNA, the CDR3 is TGTGCCACCAGCATTGGCGGGCAGCCCCAGCATTTT.